This T cell receptor beta chain was found in a study of blood T cell repertoires in COVID-19. Participants were aged roughly 18 to 100 years from around 25 US areas. TCRdb's copy holds only in-frame clones and misses some; the assay was immunoSEQ multiplex PCR. The repertoire holds 200,000 to 250,000 clones, with less than 90% as singletons. The V and J ends lost 9 bases and 6 bases, in that order; junction bases with no gene match: 12. The CDR3 extends over 13 amino acids. Per germline, CDR1 SGHRS and CDR2 YFSETQ. What was sequenced was PBMCs or T cells enriched from blood (not recorded which). The source is a woman aged 45-65 years in a cohort exposed to, infected with or recovered from COVID-19 (not recorded which). The chain couples TRBV5-1 to TRBJ2-7, with 7 bases aligning to TRBD2. The chain's CDR3 is CATSDGSGGEQYF. The CDR3 DNA reads as TGCGCCACCTCGGACGGTTCGGGGGGCGAGCAGTACTTC.